The entry below gives a single TCR beta chain sequence along with its context. Its antigen is not known. Losses at the gene ends were 7 bases for V and 0 bases for J; bases not matched to a gene: 9. The CDR3 spans 16 residues. The germline CDR1 and CDR2 sequences are LNHDA and SQIVND (reference sequence). The data were obtained in a study of CD8 T cells in ankylosing spondylitis. Using quantitative 5'-RACE with molecular barcodes, the authors made TCR beta libraries. TCRdb re-called the 5' RACE reads with MiXCR, one entry per CDR3 protein. The sample yields hundreds of thousands of distinct CDR3 sequences, roughly a quarter seen once. Points from the study as a whole: As for the disease-linked clones, they showed a CD8+ phenotype and occurred at relatively low frequencies in peripheral blood. Ankylosing spondylitis blood appeared to carry a characteristic TCR beta motif of several highly homologous variants. The clones that were linked to disease were reported to be significantly enriched in matched synovial fluid samples from ankylosing spondylitis patients.

The sample consisted of blood, either unsorted or a sorted T cell fraction (not recorded which). The origin of this receptor is a male donor with ankylosing spondylitis. The chain is built from TRBV19 and TRBJ2-1; 7 bases match TRBD2. CDR3 nucleotide sequence: TGTGCCAGTAAATCCGCCGGGACTAACTCCTACAATGAGCAGTTCTTC. This encodes CASKSAGTNSYNEQFF.